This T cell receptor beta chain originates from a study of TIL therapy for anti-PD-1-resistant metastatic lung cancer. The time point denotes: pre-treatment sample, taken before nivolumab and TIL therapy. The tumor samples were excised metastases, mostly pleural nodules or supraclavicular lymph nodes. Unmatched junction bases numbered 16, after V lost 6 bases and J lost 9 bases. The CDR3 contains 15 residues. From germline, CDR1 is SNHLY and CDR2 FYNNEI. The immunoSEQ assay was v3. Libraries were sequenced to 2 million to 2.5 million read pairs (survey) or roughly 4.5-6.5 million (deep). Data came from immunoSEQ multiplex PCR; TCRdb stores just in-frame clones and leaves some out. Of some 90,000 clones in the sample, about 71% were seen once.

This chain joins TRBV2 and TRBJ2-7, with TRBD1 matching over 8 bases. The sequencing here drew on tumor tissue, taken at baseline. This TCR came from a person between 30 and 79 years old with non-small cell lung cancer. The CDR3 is CASSPVDRGPQGQYF. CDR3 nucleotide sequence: TGTGCCAGCAGCCCCGTCGACAGGGGCCCTCAGGGGCAGTACTTC.